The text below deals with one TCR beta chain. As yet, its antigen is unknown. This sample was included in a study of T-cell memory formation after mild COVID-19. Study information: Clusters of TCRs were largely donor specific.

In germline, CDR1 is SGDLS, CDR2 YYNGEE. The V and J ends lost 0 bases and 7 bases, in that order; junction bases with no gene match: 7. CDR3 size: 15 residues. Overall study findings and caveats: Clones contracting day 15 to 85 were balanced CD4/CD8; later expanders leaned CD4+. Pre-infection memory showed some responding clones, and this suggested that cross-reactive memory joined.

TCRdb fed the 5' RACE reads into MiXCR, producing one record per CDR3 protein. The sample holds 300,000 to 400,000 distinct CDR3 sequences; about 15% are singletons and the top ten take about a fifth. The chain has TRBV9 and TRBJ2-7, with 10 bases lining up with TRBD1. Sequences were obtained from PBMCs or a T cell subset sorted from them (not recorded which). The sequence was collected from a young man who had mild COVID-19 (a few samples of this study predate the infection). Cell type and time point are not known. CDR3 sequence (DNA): TGTGCCAGCAGCGTAGGCGACAGGGGGCTATATGAGCAGTACGTC. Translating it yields CASSVGDRGLYEQYV.